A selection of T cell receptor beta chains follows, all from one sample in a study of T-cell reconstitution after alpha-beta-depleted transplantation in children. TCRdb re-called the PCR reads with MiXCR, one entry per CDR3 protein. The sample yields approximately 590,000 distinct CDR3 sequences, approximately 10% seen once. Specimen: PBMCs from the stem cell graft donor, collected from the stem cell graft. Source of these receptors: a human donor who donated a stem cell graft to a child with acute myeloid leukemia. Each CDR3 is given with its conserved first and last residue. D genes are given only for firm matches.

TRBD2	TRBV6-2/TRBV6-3	CASSYVPAGTYYEQYF
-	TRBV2	CASSVEQATNEKLFF
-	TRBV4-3	CASSQEYGGAVNEQFF
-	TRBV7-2	CASSFGPQYNEQFF
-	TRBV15	CATSRDNTDTQYF
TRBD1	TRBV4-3	CASSPPGGQGAADGYTF
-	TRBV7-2	CASSIRDDQPQHF
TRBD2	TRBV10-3	CAISDKRLAGVQYNEQFF
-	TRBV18	CASSPGTPNTGELFF
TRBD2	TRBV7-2	CASTRPSGKNEQFF
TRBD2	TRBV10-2	CASSGGRAETQYF